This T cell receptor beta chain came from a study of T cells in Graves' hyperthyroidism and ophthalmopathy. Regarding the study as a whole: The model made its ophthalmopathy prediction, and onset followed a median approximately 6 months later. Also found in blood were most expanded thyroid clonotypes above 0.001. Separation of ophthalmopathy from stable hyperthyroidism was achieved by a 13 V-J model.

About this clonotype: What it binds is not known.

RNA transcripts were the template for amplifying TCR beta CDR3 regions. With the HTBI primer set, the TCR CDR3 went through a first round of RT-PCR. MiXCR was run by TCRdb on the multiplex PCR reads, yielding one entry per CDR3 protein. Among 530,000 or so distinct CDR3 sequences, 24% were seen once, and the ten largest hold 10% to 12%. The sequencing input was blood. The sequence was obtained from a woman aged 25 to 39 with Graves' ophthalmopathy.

This CDR3 reads CASSLDRGYTEQYF. In DNA form, the CDR3 reads TGTGCCAGCAGTTTGGACAGGGGGTATACCGAGCAGTACTTC. The chain uses TRBV27 and TRBJ2-7; 10 nucleotides align to TRBD1. The germline CDR1 and CDR2 sequences are MNHEY and SMNVEV (reference sequence). V shed 3 bases and J 6 bases; nucleotides not matched to a gene: 5. There are 14 residues in the CDR3.